This entry concerns a single TCR beta chain. This CDR3 has 13 amino acids. Trimming pared 4 bases from V and 5 bases from J, leaving 8 bases between. Germline assignment: CDR1 SGHVS and CDR2 FNYEAQ. The data were taken from a study of glioma-infiltrating T cells after dendritic cell vaccination. Across the whole study: Patients received autologous tumor lysate-pulsed dendritic cell vaccination between about 2003 and 2012.

Assay: immunoSEQ multiplex PCR; the TCRdb copy retains only in-frame clones and omits some. This table holds about 73,000 clones, over 70% found once. This sequence was found in a human donor with glioblastoma. The chain employs TRBV7-6 and TRBJ2-2; D is unresolved. The source was blood, collected before dendritic cell vaccination. CDR3 amino acids: CASSSLVTGELFF. The CDR3 DNA reads as TGTGCCAGCAGCTCCCTAGTGACCGGGGAGCTGTTTTTT.